This passage covers 27 T cell receptor beta chains from one sample sequenced in a study of blood T cell repertoires in COVID-19. Profiling relied on immunoSEQ multiplex PCR, and the TCRdb table lists in-frame clones only, not all of them. The data show around 200,000 clones, with approximately 84% seen just once and 2.5% to 3.5% held by the top ten. The sequencing input was PBMCs or T cells enriched from blood (not recorded which). Every receptor here comes from a woman between 25 and 40 years old who had recovered from COVID-19.

The chain carries TRBV7-2 and TRBJ2-1, with D possibly TRBD2 on 6 matching bases. Trimming cost V 1 base and J 4 bases, with 11 bases left between them. The CDR3 runs to 15 residues. Germline CDR1 SGHTA, CDR2 FQGNSA. CDR3 residues: CASSLDAGSYNEQFF. The CDR3 coding sequence is TGTGCCAGCAGCTTAGACGCGGGATCTTACAATGAGCAGTTCTTC.

This clone was found a few times. The chain couples TRBV11-2 to TRBJ1-1, with 7 positions matching TRBD1. CDR3 length equals 16 residues. Germline CDR1 reads SGHAT; CDR2 reads FQNNGV. Trimming took 7 bases from V and 1 from J; bases not matched to a gene: 12. For the CDR3, the DNA is TGTGCCAGCACCTCCCTACGGAGGGGGCAGAACACTGAAGCTTTCTTT. Translating it yields CASTSLRRGQNTEAFF.

The chain is built from TRBV1 and TRBJ2-5; the table calls TRBD2, which could not be checked here. TRBV1 is given as a pseudogene. The CDR3 totals 18 residues. The DNA of the CDR3 is TGCACCAGCAGCCAAGACCTTTCGGGAGCACGGCAACGGGAGACCCAGTACTTC. The encoded protein is CTSSQDLSGARQRETQYF.

This clone appeared once. The gene calls are TRBV11-2 and TRBJ2-3; 10 nucleotides agree with TRBD2. The CDR3 spans 17 residues. Germline V gene sequence: CDR1 SGHAT, CDR2 FQNNGV. The V and J ends lost 1 base and 5 bases, in that order; junction bases with no gene match: 9. The CDR3 sequence is CASSLGASGGGGDTQYF. DNA for the CDR3: TGTGCCAGCAGCTTAGGGGCTAGCGGGGGAGGTGGAGATACGCAGTATTTT.

The chain couples TRBV28 to TRBJ1-2, with 8 positions matching TRBD1. The CDR3 contains 16 residues. Germline V lookup: CDR1 MDHEN, CDR2 SYDVKM. With V trimmed by 2 bases and J by 5 bases, 10 bases remained unmatched. The CDR3 protein is CASSLPLLGQGYGYTF. In nucleotides, the CDR3 is TGTGCCAGCAGTTTACCCCTTCTCGGACAGGGATATGGCTACACCTTC.

The gene calls are TRBV6-9 and TRBJ1-2; a possible D gene is TRBD1 (6 bases). CDR3 length equals 13 residues. Germline CDR1 MNHGY, CDR2 SVAAGI. V lost 7 bases and J 6 bases, leaving 15 bases between the germline ends. CDR3 loop: CASKLGASNGYTF. In DNA form, the CDR3 reads TGTGCCAGCAAACTGGGGGCCTCCAATGGCTACACCTTC.

This chain joins TRBV19 and TRBJ2-5; 10 nucleotides match TRBD2. The CDR3 covers 15 residues. The ends lost 6 bases at V and 5 bases at J; junction bases unmatched: 9. Germline loops: CDR1 LNHDA, CDR2 SQIVND (reference sequence). CDR3: CASRVAGGVRETQYF. DNA of the CDR3: TGTGCCAGTAGGGTAGCGGGAGGCGTCCGGGAGACCCAGTACTTC.

The V call is TRBV15, the J call TRBJ1-1; 7 bases fit TRBD1. This CDR3 has 15 amino acids. Germline CDR1 reads LNHNV; CDR2 reads YYDKDF (reference sequence). The V gene end was trimmed by 0 bases and the J gene end by 6 bases; junction bases not matched to a gene: 7. CDR3 nucleotide sequence: TGTGCCACCAGCAGAGATGTAGGGGGCACGTCTGAAGCTTTCTTT. It codes for CATSRDVGGTSEAFF.

This clone was detected only once. This chain joins TRBV4-2 and TRBJ2-1; 8 bases agree with TRBD2. The CDR3 length is 19 residues. V lost 2 bases and J lost 0; bases outside the gene matches: 12. Germline V gene data show CDR1 as LGHNA and CDR2 as YNFKEQ. DNA for the CDR3: TGTGCCAGCAGCCAAAACTCGGTAGCGGGGTTGGACTCCTACAATGAGCAGTTCTTC. Amino acid sequence: CASSQNSVAGLDSYNEQFF.

The rearrangement joins TRBV27 to TRBJ2-4, with TRBD2 matching 13 bases. This CDR3 region has 20 residues. In germline, CDR1 is MNHEY, CDR2 SMNVEV (reference sequence). J gave up 2 bases and V 5 bases, and 15 bases lay outside the gene matches. CDR3 nucleotide sequence: TGTGCCAGCAGTCCGACGGGACTAGCGGGAATCGGGGGAACCAAAAACATTCAGTACTTC. Translating it yields CASSPTGLAGIGGTKNIQYF.

The chain joins TRBV5-8 to TRBJ1-2, with D unclear. Trimming left V 2 bases short and J 4 bases short, with 15 bases between. This CDR3 comprises 15 residues. The germline gives CDR1 SGHTS, CDR2 YDEGEE. Written as DNA, the CDR3 is TGTGCCAGCAGCTTCTCGGCAAGACTGCTCTATGGCTACACCTTC. This encodes CASSFSARLLYGYTF. Looking up the rest from reference TRBV5-8 and TRBJ1-2 gives the full variable domain: EAGVTQSPTHLIKTRGQQATLRCSPISGHTSVYWYQQALGLGLQFLLWYDEGEERNRGNFPPRFSGRQFPNYSSELNVNALELEDSALYLCASSFSARLLYGYTFGSGTRLTVV.

This chain uses TRBV28 with TRBJ2-1, with 7 bases identical to TRBD1. V lost 6 bases, J lost 8 bases, and 7 bases stayed unmatched. Germline V gene data show CDR1 as MDHEN and CDR2 as SYDVKM. There are 13 residues in the CDR3. The CDR3 loop is CASSPRGSYEQFF. The CDR3 region has the DNA TGTGCCAGCAGCCCCAGGGGGAGCTATGAGCAGTTCTTC.

The chain recombines TRBV28 with TRBJ1-5, with D possibly TRBD1 on 6 matching bases. The germline V gene encodes CDR1 MDHEN and CDR2 SYDVKM. V lost 2 bases and J 2 bases, leaving 13 bases between the germline ends. The CDR3 sequence is 16 residues long. The CDR3 coding sequence is TGTGCCAGCAGTTTAGCAGGGGATGCCGGCAATCAGCCCCAGCATTTT. It is translated as CASSLAGDAGNQPQHF.

V gene TRBV5-8 combines with J gene TRBJ2-3; 9 nucleotides match TRBD2. Germline V gene data show CDR1 as SGHTS and CDR2 as YDEGEE. Trimming removed 0 bases from V and 0 bases from J; junction bases left unmatched: 5. The CDR3 spans 17 residues. The chain's CDR3 is CASSLEPRGGSTDTQYF. CDR3 DNA: TGTGCCAGCAGCTTGGAGCCGCGGGGGGGAAGCACAGATACGCAGTATTTT.

This clone was picked up a small number of times. The chain combines TRBV7-9 with TRBJ2-7; 7 bases map to TRBD2. The germline CDR1 and CDR2 sequences are SEHNR and FQNEAQ (reference sequence). Trimming cost V 3 bases and J 6 bases; bases outside gene matches: 8. This CDR3 comprises 14 residues. The CDR3 DNA sequence: TGTGCCAGCAGCTTCGATGCGGGAGCCCGCGAGCAGTACTTC. Its protein product is CASSFDAGAREQYF.

The chain has TRBV12-3 or TRBV12-4 and TRBJ2-5, with unresolved D. This CDR3 comprises 12 residues. V shed 4 bases and J shed 1 base, with 4 bases lying between them. The chain's CDR3 is CASSWAQETQYF. The CDR3 DNA follows: TGTGCCAGCAGTTGGGCCCAAGAGACCCAGTACTTC.

In this sample, this clone turned up once. The V and J genes are TRBV28 and TRBJ1-1; 7 bases align to TRBD1. Trimming at V came to 6 bases and at J to 5 bases, leaving 9 bases not matched to a gene. This CDR3 comprises 14 residues. CDR1 MDHEN and CDR2 SYDVKM come from the germline V gene. DNA of the CDR3: TGTGCCAGCAGCCATACTACAGGGGAAACTGAAGCTTTCTTT. It translates to CASSHTTGETEAFF.

This sequence joins TRBV19 and TRBJ2-3; TRBD1 aligns across 9 bases. Trimming took 5 bases from V and 5 from J; bases not matched to a gene: 11. The CDR3 spans 16 residues. Germline V gene sequence: CDR1 LNHDA, CDR2 SQIVND (reference sequence). CDR3 residues: CASSEDGTGFLDTQYF. The CDR3 nucleotides read TGTGCCAGTAGTGAGGATGGGACAGGGTTCTTAGATACGCAGTATTTT.

The chain uses TRBV3-1 (or the pseudogene TRBV3-2) and TRBJ2-7; D gene ambiguous. The CDR3 is made up of 13 amino acids. Trimming left V 3 bases short and J 4 bases short, with 10 bases between. Germline loops: CDR1 LGHDT, CDR2 YNNKEL (reference sequence). This CDR3 is CASSQPGGYEQYF. The DNA for the CDR3 is TGTGCCAGCAGCCAGCCAGGTGGGTACGAGCAGTACTTC.

The chain recombines TRBV28 with TRBJ2-7, with 8 bases fitting TRBD2. Germline V gene lookup returns CDR1 MDHEN and CDR2 SYDVKM. This CDR3 is 15 amino acids long. The trim removed 7 bases at V and 2 bases at J, leaving 10 bases unmatched. CDR3 in amino acids: CASTSLAVGAYEQYF. In nucleotides, the CDR3 is TGTGCCAGCACCTCACTAGCGGTGGGGGCCTACGAGCAGTACTTC.

The V and J genes are TRBV14 and TRBJ2-1; tentative D call: TRBD1 (5 bases). CDR3 size: 14 residues. The germline V and J ends were trimmed by 4 bases and 8 bases, with 15 bases remaining between them. CDR1 SGHDN and CDR2 FVKESK come from the germline V gene. In nucleotides, the CDR3 is TGTGCCAGCAGCCCCCCTGGGGCCCGCGATGAGCAGTTCTTC. Its translation: CASSPPGARDEQFF.

V is TRBV28 and J is TRBJ1-1; D possibly corresponds to TRBD1 (6 bases). V lost 5 bases and J 0 bases, leaving 10 bases between the germline ends. The CDR3 is made up of 14 amino acids. From germline, CDR1 is MDHEN and CDR2 SYDVKM. As DNA, the CDR3 is TGTGCCAGCAGTCTGACAGGCCTGAACACTGAAGCTTTCTTT. Protein product: CASSLTGLNTEAFF.

This clone was detected once. The V and J genes are TRBV19 and TRBJ2-1, with D perhaps TRBD2 (7 bases). V gave up 1 base and J gave up 5 bases, with 27 bases separating them. CDR1 LNHDA and CDR2 SQIVND come from the germline V gene (reference sequence). This CDR3 contains 20 residues. The CDR3 protein is CASSIVPLAARRQDHNEQFF. For the CDR3, the DNA is TGTGCCAGTAGTATAGTTCCCCTAGCGGCAAGAAGACAGGATCACAATGAGCAGTTCTTC.

The rearrangement joins TRBV11-2 to TRBJ1-1; 7 bases map to TRBD1. CDR3 length: 14 amino acids. Germline V gene sequence: CDR1 SGHAT, CDR2 FQNNGV. The junction had 4 bases not matched to a gene; V was cut back by 0 bases and J by 6 bases. CDR3 sequence: CASSLDWQGAEAFF. In nucleotides, the CDR3 is TGTGCCAGCAGCTTAGATTGGCAGGGGGCTGAAGCTTTCTTT.

V is TRBV28 and J is TRBJ1-2; 7 bases fit TRBD1. The trim removed 3 bases at V and 8 bases at J, leaving 6 bases unmatched. Germline lookup yields CDR1 MDHEN and CDR2 SYDVKM. CDR3 length: 13 amino acids. CDR3 coding DNA: TGTGCCAGCAGTTTTGAAGCCAGGGGGGGCTACACCTTC. Its translation: CASSFEARGGYTF.

This clone was detected only once. Within the sample, other DNA sequences also encode this same CDR3. The chain recombines TRBV19 with TRBJ1-2, with TRBD1 matching 7 bases. J lost 0 bases, V lost 3 bases, and 1 base had no gene match. Germline assignment: CDR1 LNHDA and CDR2 SQIVND (reference sequence). CDR3 size: 14 residues. The CDR3 region has the DNA TGTGCCAGTAGTATCGGGACAGCTAACTATGGCTACACCTTC. Translated: CASSIGTANYGYTF.

This clone showed up just a few times. The chain combines TRBV25-1 with TRBJ2-3; 13 positions match TRBD2. The germline V gene encodes CDR1 MGHDK and CDR2 SYGVNS. The CDR3 is 16 residues long. Losses at the gene ends were 4 bases for V and 2 bases for J; bases not matched to a gene: 3. The CDR3 reads CASSGGLAGLTDTQYF. The CDR3 bases are TGTGCCAGCAGTGGGGGACTAGCGGGGCTCACAGATACGCAGTATTTT.